This entry is about one T cell receptor (beta chain). Its specificity is not known. Sequenced by immunoSEQ multiplex PCR; TCRdb stores in-frame clones only, minus some. The table lists 4,800 or so clones, about 13% of them singletons, with roughly 25% in the top ten. The sample is drawn from a study of tumour-infiltrating T cells in Burkitt lymphoma. For the study at large: The Burkitt lymphoma cohort spanned all epidemiological subtypes. Repertoire clonality predicted overall and progression-free survival.

Overall study results and limits: Public clonotypes, several, appeared across numerous Burkitt lymphoma patients.

The TCR was taken from a human donor with Burkitt lymphoma. Sequencing was done on a sample of tumor tissue.

CDR3 sequence reads: CASRDTDTQYF. CDR3 in DNA: TGTGCCAGTAGGGACACAGATACGCAGTATTTT. This chain links TRBV19 with TRBJ2-3; D remains ambiguous. Germline V gives CDR1 LNHDA, CDR2 SQIVND (reference sequence). The CDR3 is 11 residues long. V lost 6 bases and J lost 2, with 3 bases in between. The variable domain in full, completed from reference TRBV19 and TRBJ2-3, reads DGGITQSPKYLFRKEGQNVTLSCEQNLNHDAMYWYRQDPGQGLRLIYYSQIVNDFQKGDIAEGYSVSREKKESFPLTVTSAQKNPTAFYLCASRDTDTQYFGPGTRLTVL.